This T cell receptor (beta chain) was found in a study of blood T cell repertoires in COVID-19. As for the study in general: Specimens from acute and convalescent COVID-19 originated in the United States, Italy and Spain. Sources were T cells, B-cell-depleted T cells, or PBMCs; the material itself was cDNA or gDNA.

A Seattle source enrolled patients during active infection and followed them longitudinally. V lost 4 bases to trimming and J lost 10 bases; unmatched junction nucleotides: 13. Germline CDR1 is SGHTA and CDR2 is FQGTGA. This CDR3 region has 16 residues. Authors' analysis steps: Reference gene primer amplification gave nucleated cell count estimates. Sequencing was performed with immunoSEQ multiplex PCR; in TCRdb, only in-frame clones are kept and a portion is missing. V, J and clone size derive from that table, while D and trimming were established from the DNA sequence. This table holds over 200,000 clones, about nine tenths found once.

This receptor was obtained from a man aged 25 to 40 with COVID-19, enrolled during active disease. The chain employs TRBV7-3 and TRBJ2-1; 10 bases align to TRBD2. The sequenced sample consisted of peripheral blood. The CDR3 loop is CASSSSPGLASWEQFF. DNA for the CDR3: TGTGCCAGCAGCTCATCTCCGGGACTAGCGAGTTGGGAGCAGTTCTTC.